This passage covers 14 T cell receptor beta chains from one sample sequenced in a study of cytomegalovirus exposure and HLA in healthy donors. PCR primers comprised 60 Vbeta and 13 Jbeta primers. Profiling relied on immunoSEQ multiplex PCR, and the TCRdb table lists in-frame clones only, not all of them. The sample yields some 130,000 clones, approximately 80% seen once. The material sequenced was PBMCs. These receptors were taken from a male donor in good health and CMV-seropositive.

This clone appeared a few times. The V call is TRBV19, the J call TRBJ1-1; D gene uncertain. Trimming removed 7 bases from V and 0 bases from J, with 9 bases in between. The CDR3 loop spans 13 amino acids. The V gene's germline CDR1 is LNHDA and CDR2 SQIVND (reference sequence). This CDR3 reads CASISRMNTEAFF. DNA of the CDR3: TGTGCCAGTATAAGCAGGATGAACACTGAAGCTTTCTTT.

This clone was counted a single time. The chain combines TRBV11-2 with TRBJ2-3; 9 positions match TRBD2. J gave up 4 bases and V 4 bases, and 6 bases lay outside the gene matches. CDR1 and CDR2 from the germline V gene are SGHAT and FQNNGV. This CDR3 comprises 15 residues. The CDR3 region has the DNA TGTGCCAGCAGCTCAAGGACTAGCGTGGCAGATACGCAGTATTTT. Its translation: CASSSRTSVADTQYF.

The rearrangement joins TRBV15 to TRBJ1-6; TRBD1 is a possible D gene (5 bases). CDR3 size: 13 residues. Germline values: CDR1 LNHNV, CDR2 YYDKDF (reference sequence). V was clipped by 0 bases and J by 15 bases, with 12 bases between them. Here the CDR3 reads CATSRDTGRLLHF. CDR3 DNA: TGTGCCACCAGCAGAGATACAGGCCGGCTCCTCCACTTT.

This chain joins TRBV6-4 and TRBJ1-1; D is perhaps TRBD1 (5 bases). Germline assignment: CDR1 MRHNA and CDR2 SNTAGT. V was clipped by 6 bases and J by 5 bases, with 13 bases between them. The CDR3 is 13 amino acids. In nucleotides, the CDR3 is TGTGCCAGCAGCTATCAGGGAGGGACTGAAGCTTTCTTT. It encodes CASSYQGGTEAFF.

V gene TRBV2 combines with J gene TRBJ1-1; D unclear. This CDR3 region has 13 residues. V lost 11 bases to trimming and J lost 2 bases, with 15 bases between them. The germline V gene encodes CDR1 SNHLY and CDR2 FYNNEI. The CDR3 reads CAGTFGANTEAFF. In DNA, the CDR3 is TGTGCCGGCACCTTTGGAGCAAACACTGAAGCTTTCTTT.

The rearrangement links TRBV7-8 to TRBJ2-1; TRBD2 matches at 7 bases. Germline assignment: CDR1 SGHVS and CDR2 FQNEAQ. The V gene end was trimmed by 7 bases and the J gene end by 5 bases; junction bases not matched to a gene: 11. CDR3 length: 15 residues. CDR3 sequence reads: CASTLWGGANNEQFF. In nucleotides, the CDR3 is TGTGCCAGCACCCTATGGGGGGGAGCAAACAATGAGCAGTTCTTC.

The chain employs TRBV5-6 and TRBJ1-3; unclear D gene. CDR3 size: 14 residues. Germline V gives CDR1 SGHDT, CDR2 YYEEEE. Trimming took 2 bases from V and 3 from J, leaving 9 bases between them. The DNA for the CDR3 is TGTGCCAGCAGCTTTGCCGGGGATGGAAACACCATATATTTT. It is translated as CASSFAGDGNTIYF.

The gene calls are TRBV28 and TRBJ2-1; TRBD2 agrees at 7 bases. Germline V gene data show CDR1 as MDHEN and CDR2 as SYDVKM. This CDR3 contains 15 residues. V was clipped by 7 bases and J by 2 bases; unmatched bases: 8. In nucleotides, the CDR3 is TGTGCCAGCACCCCCGGAGCGGGAACCTACAATGAGCAGTTCTTC. Translation gives CASTPGAGTYNEQFF.

As for this clone: The same CDR3 also results from other DNA sequences found in this sample. The chain couples TRBV18 to TRBJ1-5; no firm D call. The germline V gene encodes CDR1 KGHSH and CDR2 LQKENI. Trimming cost V 2 bases and J 1 base, with 3 bases left between them. This CDR3 comprises 13 residues. The CDR3 nucleotides are TGTGCCAGCTCACCAGGCAGCAATCAGCCCCAGCATTTT. Its protein product is CASSPGSNQPQHF. The variable domain in full, with the rest retrieved from reference TRBV18 and TRBJ1-5, is NAGVMQNPRHLVRRRGQEARLRCSPMKGHSHVYWYRQLPEEGLKFMVYLQKENIIDESGMPKERFSAEFPKEGPSILRIQQVVRGDSAAYFCASSPGSNQPQHFGDGTRLSIL.

This sequence joins TRBV7-6 and TRBJ2-1, with a tentative D call TRBD1 (6 bases). V lost 3 bases and J lost 8, with 17 bases in between. The CDR3 runs 15 residues. Germline V CDR1 and CDR2: SGHVS, FNYEAQ. CDR3 in amino acids: CASSFLQGSWDEQFF. CDR3 DNA sequence: TGTGCCAGCAGCTTTCTACAGGGTTCTTGGGATGAGCAGTTCTTC. Together with reference TRBV7-6 and TRBJ2-1, the CDR3 gives the full variable domain: GAGVSQSPRYKVTKRGQDVALRCDPISGHVSLYWYRQALGQGPEFLTYFNYEAQQDKSGLPNDRFSAERPEGSISTLTIQRTEQRDSAMYRCASSFLQGSWDEQFFGPGTRLTVL.

As to this clone: The sample has other DNA sequences that encode this CDR3 too. The J gene is TRBJ1-5, the V gene TRBV28; D unclear. CDR1 and CDR2 from the germline V gene are MDHEN and SYDVKM. CDR3 length: 15 residues. Trimming stripped 2 bases from V and 0 bases from J, with 8 bases between. The DNA for the CDR3 is TGTGCCAGCAGTTTAGGAGGGTATAGCAATCAGCCCCAGCATTTT. Amino acids: CASSLGGYSNQPQHF.

V gene TRBV5-4 combines with J gene TRBJ2-1, with TRBD2 identical over 8 bases. CDR3 length: 17 amino acids. Germline assignment: CDR1 SGHNT and CDR2 YYREEE (reference sequence). J was trimmed by 6 bases and V by 4 bases; bases with no gene match: 15. CDR3 nucleotides: TGTGCCAGCAGCCCCTCCCTCTTACGGGGGGGCTCCAATGAGCAGTTCTTC. Protein: CASSPSLLRGGSNEQFF. The whole variable domain, remainder taken from reference TRBV5-4 and TRBJ2-1, is ETGVTQSPTHLIKTRGQQVTLRCSSQSGHNTVSWYQQALGQGPQFIFQYYREEENGRGNFPPRFSGLQFPNYSSELNVNALELDDSALYLCASSPSLLRGGSNEQFFGPGTRLTVL.

The chain is built from TRBV7-8 and TRBJ2-5; maybe TRBD2 (5 bases). Trimming stripped 4 bases from V and 5 bases from J, with 8 bases between. This CDR3 is 12 amino acids long. From germline, CDR1 is SGHVS and CDR2 FQNEAQ. The CDR3 coding sequence is TGTGCCAGCAGCTCGATAGCGGAGACCCAGTACTTC. Its protein is CASSSIAETQYF.

The V and J genes are TRBV5-6 and TRBJ2-5, with unresolved D. From germline, CDR1 is SGHDT and CDR2 YYEEEE. The CDR3 consists of 15 residues. The germline V and J ends were trimmed by 0 bases and 1 base, with 10 bases remaining between them. The CDR3 protein is CASSLGQNFQETQYF. The CDR3 bases are TGTGCCAGCAGCTTGGGCCAAAACTTCCAAGAGACCCAGTACTTC.